The 20 T cell receptor beta chains below come from one sample, sequenced in a study of identical twins. In TCRdb, the 5' RACE reads were re-called with MiXCR into one record per CDR3 protein. The table records approximately 630,000 distinct CDR3 sequences, roughly 7.2% of them present only once. The data were also submitted as part of a second study, on yellow fever vaccine responses in identical twins.

The sequenced material came from PBMCs. These receptors originate from a woman between 18 and 29 years old in good health.

The rearrangement links TRBV7-8 to TRBJ2-2, with 10 nucleotides matching TRBD2. Germline V gene lookup returns CDR1 SGHVS and CDR2 FQNEAQ. This CDR3 spans 17 amino acids. With V trimmed by 7 bases and J by 6 bases, 14 bases remained unmatched. CDR3 amino acids: CASIDSSGRASAGELFF. Here the CDR3 DNA reads TGTGCCAGCATCGATTCCAGCGGGAGGGCCTCGGCCGGGGAGCTGTTTTTT.

The chain carries TRBV7-9 and TRBJ2-1, with unresolved D. Per the germline V gene, CDR1 is SEHNR and CDR2 is FQNEAQ (reference sequence). CDR3 length equals 11 residues. V gave up 7 bases and J gave up 7 bases, with 8 bases separating them. The CDR3 reads CASTGPNEQFF. The CDR3 DNA follows: TGTGCCAGCACGGGTCCGAATGAGCAGTTCTTC.

The genes are TRBV5-1 and TRBJ2-1; 12 bases agree with TRBD2. The CDR3 has 16 amino acids. Germline V gene data show CDR1 as SGHRS and CDR2 as YFSETQ. The junction had 5 bases not matched to a gene; V was cut back by 2 bases and J by 5 bases. The CDR3 sequence is CASSFSLAGGHNEQFF. The CDR3, as DNA: TGCGCCAGCAGCTTTTCACTAGCGGGGGGCCACAATGAGCAGTTCTTC.

The chain carries TRBV11-2 and TRBJ2-2; tentatively, D is TRBD1 (5 bases). Germline values: CDR1 SGHAT, CDR2 FQNNGV. The length of the CDR3 is 16 residues. Trimming removed 5 bases from V and 3 bases from J, with 16 bases in between. The CDR3 loop reads CASSVSLQGYTGELFF. Here the CDR3 DNA reads TGTGCCAGCAGCGTAAGCCTGCAGGGATACACCGGGGAGCTGTTTTTT.

This clonotype was found many times. The V and J genes are TRBV7-8 and TRBJ2-2, with D tentatively TRBD2 (6 bases). The germline V gene encodes CDR1 SGHVS and CDR2 FQNEAQ. The CDR3 is 14 residues long. V lost 4 bases and J lost 3, with 9 bases in between. CDR3 loop: CASSSSGYTGELFF. CDR3 bases: TGTGCCAGCAGCTCGAGCGGGTACACCGGGGAGCTGTTTTTT.

This clonotype was seen a few times. The chain employs TRBV3-1 and TRBJ2-3; TRBD2 aligns across 8 bases. Germline V gives CDR1 LGHDT, CDR2 YNNKEL (reference sequence). V lost 6 bases to trimming and J lost 2 bases; unmatched junction nucleotides: 7. The length of the CDR3 is 15 residues. In nucleotides, the CDR3 is TGTGCCAGCAGTGCCCGGCGGGGGGACACAGATACGCAGTATTTT. This sequence encodes CASSARRGDTDTQYF.

Ten or more counts support this clonotype. The V and J genes are TRBV10-3 and TRBJ1-2; D gene uncertain. V was trimmed by 10 bases and J by 4 bases, leaving 19 bases between them. The CDR3 loop spans 14 amino acids. Germline CDR1 is ENHRY and CDR2 is SYGVKD. Here the CDR3 reads CATDTVAEGYGYTF. Here the CDR3 DNA reads TGTGCCACCGATACGGTGGCGGAAGGCTATGGCTACACCTTC.

This clonotype has a count of ten or more. The chain carries TRBV20-1 and TRBJ1-6, with TRBD1 identical over 8 bases. Germline CDR1 DFQATT, CDR2 SNEGSKA (reference sequence). With 1 base clipped from V and 7 bases from J, the junction kept 6 bases outside the gene matches. The CDR3 covers 15 residues. CDR3 in amino acids: CSARGTQGANSPLHF. The DNA of the CDR3 is TGCAGTGCTAGAGGGACCCAGGGGGCAAATTCACCCCTCCACTTT.

V gene TRBV20-1 combines with J gene TRBJ2-3; TRBD2 matches 12 bases. The CDR3 runs to 17 residues. The germline V gene encodes CDR1 DFQATT and CDR2 SNEGSKA (reference sequence). The junction had 6 bases not matched to a gene; V was cut back by 2 bases and J by 0 bases. DNA for the CDR3: TGCAGTGCTAGACTAGCGGGAGGGTTGACGAGCACAGATACGCAGTATTTT. Translation gives CSARLAGGLTSTDTQYF.

This clonotype has a handful of counts. The V gene is TRBV7-6, the J gene TRBJ2-1, with 7 bases identical to TRBD1. This CDR3 region has 18 residues. Germline V lookup: CDR1 SGHVS, CDR2 FNYEAQ. With V trimmed by 0 bases and J by 6 bases, 14 bases remained unmatched. CDR3 loop: CASSLAPSRDRSSNEQFF. Written as DNA, the CDR3 is TGTGCCAGCAGCTTAGCGCCATCCCGGGACAGATCATCCAATGAGCAGTTCTTC.

The rearrangement links TRBV6-1 to TRBJ2-1; 8 bases agree with TRBD2. The CDR3 extends over 15 amino acids. Unmatched junction bases numbered 10, after V lost 6 bases and J lost 6 bases. Germline CDR1 MNHNS, CDR2 SASEGT. DNA of the CDR3: TGTGCCAGCAGCCGGAGAGCGGGAGTGTCCAATGAGCAGTTCTTC. Its translation: CASSRRAGVSNEQFF.

The rearrangement uses TRBV5-1 and TRBJ1-1; D gene unclear. Trimming shortened V by 4 bases and J by 0 bases, and 13 bases separated the two germline ends. In germline, CDR1 is SGHRS, CDR2 YFSETQ. CDR3 length: 15 residues. The CDR3 loop is CASSPEAAMNTEAFF. Here the CDR3 DNA reads TGCGCCAGCAGCCCGGAAGCGGCTATGAACACTGAAGCTTTCTTT.

The chain carries TRBV27 and TRBJ1-2, with 7 bases identical to TRBD1. Germline V gene sequence: CDR1 MNHEY, CDR2 SMNVEV (reference sequence). V shed 8 bases, J shed 0 bases, and the junction held 3 bases outside the gene matches. The CDR3 length is 13 residues. The CDR3 region has the DNA TGTGCCAGCGGGACAGCAACTAACTATGGCTACACCTTC. It specifies CASGTATNYGYTF.

This clonotype occurred many times. The chain is built from TRBV12-3 or TRBV12-4 and TRBJ1-3; D is undetermined. This CDR3 comprises 14 residues. V was shortened by 6 bases and J by 0 bases, with 9 bases between the two germline ends. As DNA, the CDR3 is TGTGCCAGCAGGTTGTCGTCCTCTGGAAACACCATATATTTT. It is translated as CASRLSSSGNTIYF.

The gene calls are TRBV21-1 and TRBJ2-1; the D call of TRBD1 is as the table states it, not checked on the DNA. TRBV21-1 is a documented pseudogene. The CDR3 spans 16 residues. The CDR3 reads CASSKRGWTGGNEQFF. The CDR3, as DNA: TGTGCCAGCAGCAAAAGGGGGTGGACAGGGGGCAATGAGCAGTTCTTC.

V is TRBV28 and J is TRBJ2-5, with 7 bases that match TRBD2. CDR3 length equals 16 residues. Trimming took 6 bases from V and 7 from J; bases not matched to a gene: 17. Germline assignment: CDR1 MDHEN and CDR2 SYDVKM. The CDR3 nucleotides are TGTGCCAGCAGCCGGCGGTGGGGGACTACCTGGTTGACCCAGTACTTC. It specifies CASSRRWGTTWLTQYF.

The V call is TRBV12-3 or TRBV12-4, the J call TRBJ1-6, with a weak D call TRBD1 (6 bases). The CDR3 runs 15 residues. Trimming cost V 1 base and J 7 bases, with 11 bases left between them. CDR3 loop: CASSLVGQQNSPLHF. In DNA, the CDR3 is TGTGCCAGCAGTTTAGTTGGACAGCAGAATTCACCCCTCCACTTT.

In this sample, this clonotype turned up a few times. The chain combines TRBV7-6 with TRBJ1-3; D uncertain. The ends were cut back, 1 base at V and 0 bases at J, with 10 bases in the middle. The germline gives CDR1 SGHVS, CDR2 FNYEAQ. This CDR3 is 16 amino acids long. The CDR3 loop is CASSLDYRSSGNTIYF. The CDR3, as DNA: TGTGCCAGCAGCTTAGATTACCGCAGCTCTGGAAACACCATATATTTT.

This clonotype was detected only a few times. The V call is TRBV7-9, the J call TRBJ2-1; 10 bases are a match to TRBD2. CDR3 size: 15 residues. V dropped 3 bases and J dropped 6; count of bases not matched to a gene: 5. Germline lookup yields CDR1 SEHNR and CDR2 FQNEAQ (reference sequence). In nucleotides, the CDR3 is TGTGCCAGCAGCTTCCTCTCTAGCGGGAGCAATGAGCAGTTCTTC. This translates into CASSFLSSGSNEQFF.

The table lists this clonotype with many counts. The rearrangement joins TRBV6-5 to TRBJ2-3; maybe TRBD2 (5 bases). This CDR3 contains 16 residues. V was cut by 0 bases and J by 5 bases, with 15 bases left in between. CDR1 is MNHEY, CDR2 SVGAGI, per germline. The CDR3 DNA reads as TGTGCCAGCAGTTACTCCGGGGTAACGGCCATAGATACGCAGTATTTT. Its protein product is CASSYSGVTAIDTQYF.